These T cell receptor beta chains were read from a single sample in a study of blood T cell repertoires in COVID-19. Profiling relied on immunoSEQ multiplex PCR, and the TCRdb table lists in-frame clones only, not all of them. This sample carries 90,000 to 140,000 clones, around 80% of them seen once, and the ten largest clones take just over 15%. The material sequenced was peripheral blood. All receptors derive from an elderly woman with acute or convalescent COVID-19. Each CDR3 is given with its conserved first and last residue.

CDR3 protein: CASSSTGDYGYTF
CDR3 length: 13
J gene: TRBJ1-2
V gene: TRBV5-5

CDR3 protein: CASSQYSSGRAGGELFF
CDR3 length: 17
J gene: TRBJ2-2
V gene: TRBV3-1/TRBV3-2

CDR3 protein: CASSRKVGPNEQFF
CDR3 length: 14
J gene: TRBJ2-1
V gene: TRBV6-5

CDR3 protein: CASSLLGAGINTGELFF
CDR3 length: 17
J gene: TRBJ2-2
V gene: TRBV28

CDR3 protein: CAISAASSGNTIYF
CDR3 length: 14
J gene: TRBJ1-3
V gene: TRBV10-3

CDR3 protein: CASSSTRRAGLETQYF
CDR3 length: 16
J gene: TRBJ2-5
V gene: TRBV19

CDR3 protein: CASSVWDREEETQYF
CDR3 length: 15
J gene: TRBJ2-5
V gene: TRBV5-5

CDR3 protein: CASSQDYRGVAYEQYF
CDR3 length: 16
J gene: TRBJ2-7
V gene: TRBV4-1

CDR3 protein: CASSLWKRPGTNEKLFF
CDR3 length: 17
J gene: TRBJ1-4
V gene: TRBV28

CDR3 protein: CASFPGQRRYEQYF
CDR3 length: 14
J gene: TRBJ2-7
V gene: TRBV6-5

CDR3 protein: CASSQGLAGSYEQYF
CDR3 length: 15
J gene: TRBJ2-7
V gene: TRBV3-1/TRBV3-2

CDR3 protein: CSVGREETEAFF
CDR3 length: 12
J gene: TRBJ1-1
V gene: TRBV29-1

CDR3 protein: CASSQGSSRGYTF
CDR3 length: 13
J gene: TRBJ1-2
V gene: TRBV3-1/TRBV3-2

CDR3 protein: CASSPAGGQNTEAFF
CDR3 length: 15
J gene: TRBJ1-1
V gene: TRBV5-4

CDR3 protein: CAWSKTGVGGYTF
CDR3 length: 13
J gene: TRBJ1-2
V gene: TRBV30

CDR3 protein: CASSPLAGEGETQYF
CDR3 length: 15
J gene: TRBJ2-5
V gene: TRBV28

CDR3 protein: CASSIDGTSGSQLTKNIQYF
CDR3 length: 20
J gene: TRBJ2-4
V gene: TRBV19

CDR3 protein: CASSLVAGASDTQYF
CDR3 length: 15
J gene: TRBJ2-3
V gene: TRBV7-2

CDR3 protein: CASSPTPWGSGGNYGYTF
CDR3 length: 18
J gene: TRBJ1-2
V gene: TRBV6-6

CDR3 protein: CASGRGSDGISYNEQFF
CDR3 length: 17
J gene: TRBJ2-1
V gene: TRBV2

CDR3 protein: CATGRFGGDYEQYF
CDR3 length: 14
J gene: TRBJ2-7
V gene: TRBV10-3

CDR3 protein: CASNSRTGRTEAFF
CDR3 length: 14
J gene: TRBJ1-1
V gene: TRBV19

CDR3 protein: CASSKHSGRAADTQYF
CDR3 length: 16
J gene: TRBJ2-3
V gene: TRBV25-1

CDR3 protein: CASSVVIAGAGNEQFF
CDR3 length: 16
J gene: TRBJ2-1
V gene: TRBV9

CDR3 protein: CASSLGEYSNQPQHF
CDR3 length: 15
J gene: TRBJ1-5
V gene: TRBV7-9

CDR3 protein: CASFGTEGYTF
CDR3 length: 11
J gene: TRBJ1-2
V gene: TRBV6-4

CDR3 protein: CASSPPGGRASGELFF
CDR3 length: 16
J gene: TRBJ2-2
V gene: TRBV7-2

CDR3 protein: CASSQGTSRDTGELFF
CDR3 length: 16
J gene: TRBJ2-2
V gene: TRBV4-3

CDR3 protein: CATSRGGGGQPQHF
CDR3 length: 14
J gene: TRBJ1-5
V gene: TRBV15

CDR3 protein: CASRPRAGNTIYF
CDR3 length: 13
J gene: TRBJ1-3
V gene: TRBV6-5

CDR3 protein: CASSQSDRGHEQYF
CDR3 length: 14
J gene: TRBJ2-7
V gene: TRBV27

CDR3 protein: CSVEVTGGADNEKLFF
CDR3 length: 16
J gene: TRBJ1-4
V gene: TRBV29-1

CDR3 protein: CASSLEGLRGEKLFF
CDR3 length: 15
J gene: TRBJ1-4
V gene: TRBV7-2

CDR3 protein: CASSEAPSGRGRTGELFF
CDR3 length: 18
J gene: TRBJ2-2
V gene: TRBV2

CDR3 protein: CASNERGRSYNEQFF
CDR3 length: 15
J gene: TRBJ2-1
V gene: TRBV19

CDR3 protein: CSVLSGKTDTQYF
CDR3 length: 13
J gene: TRBJ2-3
V gene: TRBV29-1

CDR3 protein: CASSIFDRAKNQPQHF
CDR3 length: 16
J gene: TRBJ1-5
V gene: TRBV7-8

CDR3 protein: CASSPTHNTGELFF
CDR3 length: 14
J gene: TRBJ2-2
V gene: TRBV18

CDR3 protein: CASSEELGGGQPQHF
CDR3 length: 15
J gene: TRBJ1-5
V gene: TRBV6-1

CDR3 protein: CAWSSDGRDTQYF
CDR3 length: 13
J gene: TRBJ2-3
V gene: TRBV30

CDR3 protein: CASSQDLEVADYGYTF
CDR3 length: 16
J gene: TRBJ1-2
V gene: TRBV4-3

CDR3 protein: CASSLGLAGGSGDTQYF
CDR3 length: 17
J gene: TRBJ2-3
V gene: TRBV13

CDR3 protein: CASSDYRDRGMSNQPQHF
CDR3 length: 18
J gene: TRBJ1-5
V gene: TRBV2

CDR3 protein: CASSVTTTGGLFF
CDR3 length: 13
J gene: TRBJ2-2
V gene: TRBV9

CDR3 protein: CASSFTGNNQPQHF
CDR3 length: 14
J gene: TRBJ1-5
V gene: TRBV6-6

CDR3 protein: CASSLMAPPYNEQFF
CDR3 length: 15
J gene: TRBJ2-1
V gene: TRBV27

CDR3 protein: CASSRTSGSYNEQFF
CDR3 length: 15
J gene: TRBJ2-1
V gene: TRBV2

CDR3 protein: CASSFDSYEQYF
CDR3 length: 12
J gene: TRBJ2-7
V gene: TRBV28

CDR3 protein: CASSQAASSYNEQFF
CDR3 length: 15
J gene: TRBJ2-1
V gene: TRBV4-3